This is a list of T cell receptor beta chains from one sample in a study of T cell responses to AZD1222 COVID-19 vaccine. The assay was immunoSEQ multiplex PCR, and TCRdb's table has in-frame clones only and misses some. The data hold 170,000 or so clones, with about 90% observed a single time. The source material was peripheral blood, sampled 28 days after the second AZD1222 dose. Every receptor here comes from an adult who received the AZD1222 COVID-19 vaccine. CDR3s include the opening cysteine and the closing phenylalanine or tryptophan. Each record gives: clone size, D gene, J gene, V gene, CDR3 DNA, CDR3 protein. D genes are given only for firm matches. Clone size, where shown, is once, few, many, or a class for clones that have expanded.

>few|.|TRBJ2-2|TRBV5-1
TGCGCCAGCAGCTTCCCCTCGGGCACCGGGGAGCTGTTTTTT
CASSFPSGTGELFF
>once|.|TRBJ1-2|TRBV6-5
TGTGCCAGCAGCGCAGGCACAGGCTACACCTTC
CASSAGTGYTF
>.|.|TRBJ1-5|TRBV3-1/TRBV3-2
TGTGCCAGCAGTCTACAGGATAAGCCCCAGCATTTT
CASSLQDKPQHF
>few|TRBD1|TRBJ1-2|TRBV5-4
TGTGCCAGCAGCGGTCGACAGGGCAACTATGGCTACACCTTC
CASSGRQGNYGYTF
>.|TRBD2|TRBJ2-1|TRBV9
TGTGCCAGCAGCGCTCCCGCCTTAGCGGGGGCGAACAATGAGCAGTTCTTC
CASSAPALAGANNEQFF
>.|TRBD1|TRBJ1-5|TRBV19
TGTGCCAGTAGTAGAAGTCAGGGGGCTGGAATTCAGCCCCAGCATTTT
CASSRSQGAGIQPQHF
>.|TRBD2|TRBJ2-3|TRBV6-4
TGTGCCAGCAGTACTAGCGGGGGGGCCGGAGATACGCAGTATTTT
CASSTSGGAGDTQYF
>.|.|TRBJ2-1|TRBV9
TGTGCCAGCAGCCTCTACTGGACTGGCAATGAGCAGTTCTTC
CASSLYWTGNEQFF
>once|.|TRBJ2-1|TRBV7-3
TGTGCCAGCAGCTTTGGGGCGGGGCCCTCCGGGTCCTACAATGAGCAGTTCTTC
CASSFGAGPSGSYNEQFF
>.|TRBD1|TRBJ1-6|TRBV27
TGTGCCAGCCGTAAGGGGGACAGGGGATTACCCTCCTTGAGCTCCTATAATTCACCCCTCCACTTT
CASRKGDRGLPSLSSYNSPLHF
>once|.|TRBJ1-6|TRBV6-5
TGTGCCAGCAGGGTACAAGCAGTTAATTCACCCCTCCACTTT
CASRVQAVNSPLHF
>.|.|TRBJ1-5|TRBV23-1
TGCGCCAGCAGTCAAGGGGGCAGGGTGAGCAATCAGCCCCAGCATTTT
CASSQGGRVSNQPQHF
>.|.|TRBJ1-5|TRBV19
TGTGCCAGTGTACAGGGAAATCAGCCCCAGCATTTT
CASVQGNQPQHF
>few|.|TRBJ1-3|TRBV7-2
TGTGCCAGCAGCTTACTCGGGCCCGGAAACACCATATATTTT
CASSLLGPGNTIYF
>few|TRBD1|TRBJ1-1|TRBV6-1
TGTGCCAGCAGTGAAGTGGGGACAGGTGATCGAGCTTTCTTT
CASSEVGTGDRAFF
>once|.|TRBJ2-1|TRBV7-2
TGTGCCAGCAGTAAGGACAGCTCCTACAATGAGCAGTTCTTC
CASSKDSSYNEQFF
>once|TRBD1|TRBJ2-7|TRBV19
TGTGCCAGTAGCGGATCCGGGACAGCTAACGAGCAGTACTTC
CASSGSGTANEQYF
>.|.|TRBJ2-2|TRBV5-4
TGTGCCAGCAGGCTCGCCGGGGCCGGGGAGCTGTTTTTT
CASRLAGAGELFF
>.|.|TRBJ2-1|TRBV18
TGTGCCAGCTCACCTAGGACTGTCCTCGGGCAGTTCTTC
CASSPRTVLGQFF
>.|.|TRBJ2-5|TRBV3-1/TRBV3-2
TGTGCCAGCAGCCAAGGTTTAAGTTTGGAAAAGACCCAGTACTTC
CASSQGLSLEKTQYF
>.|TRBD2|TRBJ2-3|TRBV7-2
TGTGCCAGCAGCTTAGGCAGTAGCGGGGGTCCTAGCACAGATACGCAGTATTTT
CASSLGSSGGPSTDTQYF
>.|.|TRBJ1-5|TRBV30
TGTGCCTGGAGTGCCCTTGGGTTCCATCAGCCCCAGCATTTT
CAWSALGFHQPQHF
>.|.|TRBJ1-2|TRBV28
TGTGCCAGCAGTCCACGGAACTATGGCTACACCTTC
CASSPRNYGYTF
>.|.|TRBJ1-3|TRBV5-1
TGCGCCAGCAGCTTGGGTTCCAGCTCTGGAAACACCATATATTTT
CASSLGSSSGNTIYF
>.|.|TRBJ2-2|TRBV7-9
TGTGCCAGCAGCCTATTAGGACAGATAAACACCGGGGAGCTGTTTTTT
CASSLLGQINTGELFF
>.|.|TRBJ2-6|TRBV6-1
TGTGCCAGCAGTGACCCCGCAGGTGTCTCTGGGGCCAACGTCCTGACTTTC
CASSDPAGVSGANVLTF
>.|.|TRBJ2-7|TRBV4-2
TGTGCCAGCAGCCAAGACTTAAGTAGGGTCAAAAATTACGAGCAGTACTTC
CASSQDLSRVKNYEQYF
>once|.|TRBJ2-4|TRBV20-1
TGCAGTGCTAGTACGCATGGCGGGGCCAAAAACATTCAGTACTTC
CSASTHGGAKNIQYF